The 20 T cell receptor beta chains in this list originate from one sample, sequenced in a study of OX40 agonist ivuxolimab in advanced cancers. Sequencing used immunoSEQ multiplex PCR; TCRdb keeps in-frame clones, though not all of them. Of more than 55,000 clones listed, 88% are singletons. The specimen was CD4+ or CD8+ T cells sorted from blood, collected in a trial of the OX40 agonist ivuxolimab. Source of these receptors: an adult with an advanced solid tumor such as melanoma, head and neck, liver or kidney cancer.

The chain has TRBV15 and TRBJ1-3, with 8 positions matching TRBD1. CDR1 and CDR2 from the germline V gene are LNHNV and YYDKDF (reference sequence). Losses at the gene ends were 3 bases for V and 0 bases for J; bases not matched to a gene: 1. The CDR3 extends over 15 amino acids. In DNA, the CDR3 is TGTGCCACCAGCAGGACAGGGGCCTCTGGAAACACCATATATTTT. Protein product: CATSRTGASGNTIYF.

This clone rates as medium-sized (0.01 to 0.1%). This chain connects TRBV11-2 to TRBJ1-5, with D unresolved. The ends were cut back, 0 bases at V and 0 bases at J, with 12 bases in the middle. The CDR3 spans 17 residues. CDR1 is SGHAT and CDR2 is FQNNGV in the germline V gene. CDR3 bases: TGTGCCAGCAGCTTAGATGGCAGACTATATAGCAATCAGCCCCAGCATTTT. Encoded protein: CASSLDGRLYSNQPQHF.

The chain carries TRBV28 and TRBJ2-4; weak D call: TRBD1 (7 bases). The V gene's germline CDR1 is MDHEN and CDR2 SYDVKM. This CDR3 is 14 amino acids long. Trimming shortened V by 5 bases and J by 8 bases, and 16 bases separated the two germline ends. The CDR3 DNA is TGTGCCAGCAGTCCGACAGGGACGGGAGACATTCAGTACTTC. Its protein product is CASSPTGTGDIQYF.

This chain joins TRBV18 and TRBJ1-2, with D perhaps matching TRBD1 (5 bases). The CDR3 runs 18 residues. The germline V gene has CDR1 KGHSH and CDR2 LQKENI. The V end lost 2 bases, the J end lost 2 bases, and 21 bases lay between the germline ends. The CDR3 DNA reads TGTGCCAGCTCACCAAGGGTGGGCCAGGGCGAGGGGAACTATGGCTACACCTTC. The encoded protein is CASSPRVGQGEGNYGYTF.

The chain joins TRBV5-1 to TRBJ2-5; the D is unclear. V lost 0 bases, J lost 1 base, and 10 bases lay in between. CDR3 size: 15 residues. Per germline, CDR1 SGHRS and CDR2 YFSETQ. CDR3 DNA sequence: TGCGCCAGCAGCTTGGCGGGCAGAATCCAAGAGACCCAGTACTTC. Translating gives CASSLAGRIQETQYF. Full variable domain (remainder filled in from reference TRBV5-1 and TRBJ2-5): KAGVTQTPRYLIKTRGQQVTLSCSPISGHRSVSWYQQTPGQGLQFLFEYFSETQRNKGNFPGRFSGRQFSNSRSEMNVSTLELGDSALYLCASSLAGRIQETQYFGPGTRLLVL.

J is TRBJ2-1 and V is TRBV7-2; 11 nucleotides match TRBD2. Germline-derived CDR1 and CDR2 are SGHTA and FQGNSA. V was clipped by 5 bases and J by 9 bases; unmatched bases: 9. The CDR3 contains 15 residues. The CDR3 sequence is CASSPLLSGRGEQFF. In nucleotides, the CDR3 is TGTGCCAGCAGCCCCCTCCTTAGCGGGAGGGGTGAGCAGTTCTTC. Combining the CDR3 with reference TRBV7-2 and TRBJ2-1 gives the whole variable domain GAGVSQSPSNKVTEKGKDVELRCDPISGHTALYWYRQSLGQGLEFLIYFQGNSAPDKSGLPSDRFSAERTGGSVSTLTIQRTQQEDSAVYLCASSPLLSGRGEQFFGPGTRLTVL.

The chain carries TRBV4-3 and TRBJ2-5, with D perhaps being TRBD1 or TRBD2 (5 bases each). Trimming took off 2 bases at V and 5 bases at J, with 9 bases between the two ends. CDR1 is LGHNA and CDR2 is YSLEER in the germline V gene. This CDR3 is built from 13 residues. The CDR3 protein is CASSQQGRETQYF. The CDR3, as DNA: TGCGCCAGCAGCCAACAGGGACGGGAGACCCAGTACTTC.

CDR3 DNA: TGTGCCAGCATAATCACTAATGAAAAACTGTTTTTT. Translating it yields CASIITNEKLFF. The chain employs TRBV27 and TRBJ1-4; no definite D call. Trimming took 7 bases from V and 2 from J, leaving 5 bases between them. Germline V CDR1 and CDR2: MNHEY, SMNVEV (reference sequence). CDR3 length equals 12 residues.

The chain recombines TRBV27 with TRBJ2-7; TRBD1 matches 7 bases. Trimming cost V 4 bases and J 4 bases; bases outside gene matches: 4. Germline CDR1 MNHEY, CDR2 SMNVEV (reference sequence). The length of the CDR3 is 13 residues. The CDR3, as DNA: TGTGCCAGCAGTTGGGGGACAGCTTACGAGCAGTACTTC. Translating gives CASSWGTAYEQYF.

The chain uses TRBV27 and TRBJ1-5, with D possibly matching TRBD1 (6 bases). Looked up from germline, CDR1 is MNHEY and CDR2 is SMNVEV (reference sequence). Trimming shortened V by 4 bases and J by 0 bases, and 13 bases separated the two germline ends. The CDR3 contains 16 residues. In nucleotides, the CDR3 is TGTGCCAGCAGTTCCCGGGACATCAATAGCAATCAGCCCCAGCATTTT. Its translation: CASSSRDINSNQPQHF.

The chain combines TRBV4-2 with TRBJ2-1, with 10 nucleotides matching TRBD2. The CDR3 is 17 amino acids. Trimming took 0 bases from V and 4 from J; bases not matched to a gene: 6. Germline CDR1 and CDR2: LGHNA and YNFKEQ. Here the CDR3 reads CASSQDPSGSSYNEQFF. Here the CDR3 DNA reads TGTGCCAGCAGCCAAGATCCTAGCGGGAGTTCATACAATGAGCAGTTCTTC.

CDR3 DNA: TGCGCCAGCAGCCAATCCTCCCTAGCGGGAGGATCGACAGATACGCAGTATTTT. This gives the protein CASSQSSLAGGSTDTQYF. The chain links TRBV4-3 to TRBJ2-3; the match to TRBD2 covers 11 bases. Germline V gene lookup returns CDR1 LGHNA and CDR2 YSLEER. V was pared by 2 bases and J by 3 bases, with 10 bases of the junction left unmatched. The CDR3 consists of 18 residues.

This rearrangement joins TRBV7-7 to TRBJ2-5; no clear D gene. The germline V and J ends were trimmed by 11 bases and 3 bases, with 16 bases remaining between them. Germline V gene sequence: CDR1 SSHAT, CDR2 FNYEAQ (reference sequence). This CDR3 is 13 amino acids long. The DNA of the CDR3 is TGTGCCGTTTGGGATCGATTGGAAGAGACCCAGTACTTC. This translates into CAVWDRLEETQYF.

The chain combines TRBV19 with TRBJ2-7; TRBD2 matches 11 bases. The germline CDR1 and CDR2 sequences are LNHDA and SQIVND (reference sequence). V was pared by 2 bases and J by 5 bases, with 5 bases of the junction left unmatched. The CDR3 contains 15 residues. As DNA, the CDR3 is TGTGCCAGTAGTATACTAGCGGGAGGAACCAACGAGCAGTACTTC. Protein sequence: CASSILAGGTNEQYF.

The V and J genes are TRBV27 and TRBJ1-1; 10 nucleotides align to TRBD1. Germline V lookup: CDR1 MNHEY, CDR2 SMNVEV (reference sequence). The length of the CDR3 is 16 residues. J lost 1 base, V lost 6 bases, and 8 bases had no gene match. The CDR3: CASRMGQGRPNTEAFF. In DNA form, the CDR3 reads TGTGCCAGCAGGATGGGACAGGGGCGTCCGAACACTGAAGCTTTCTTT.

J is TRBJ1-5 and V is TRBV6-1; no clear D gene. This CDR3 spans 14 amino acids. Per the germline V gene, CDR1 is MNHNS and CDR2 is SASEGT. Trimming took 1 base from V and 4 from J, leaving 8 bases between them. CDR3 amino acids: CASSEDTGNQPQHF. In DNA, the CDR3 is TGTGCCAGCAGTGAAGATACGGGGAATCAGCCCCAGCATTTT.

CDR3 sequence: CASSLGGTSGSYEQYF. In nucleotides, the CDR3 is TGTGCCAGCAGCTTAGGCGGGACTAGCGGCTCCTACGAGCAGTACTTC. The rearrangement joins TRBV7-9 to TRBJ2-7, with TRBD2 identical over 11 bases. The CDR3 runs to 16 residues. The J segment lost 0 bases and the V segment lost 1 base, leaving 2 bases of the junction unmatched. Germline CDR1 and CDR2: SEHNR and FQNEAQ (reference sequence).

The rearrangement uses TRBV5-1 and TRBJ2-3, with a possible D match to TRBD2 (6 bases). Germline CDR1 is SGHRS and CDR2 is YFSETQ. Trimming removed 0 bases at V and 3 bases at J, with 14 bases between. The CDR3 is made up of 16 amino acids. CDR3 sequence: CASSLGGKGGTDTQYF. In DNA, the CDR3 is TGCGCCAGCAGCTTGGGCGGAAAGGGAGGAACAGATACGCAGTATTTT.

The rearrangement uses TRBV28 and TRBJ1-3; D is undetermined. Germline CDR1 and CDR2: MDHEN and SYDVKM. This CDR3 has 14 residues. V was pared by 7 bases and J by 0 bases, with 10 bases between. CDR3 coding DNA: TGTGCCAGCAAGGTACGGTTCTCTGGAAACACCATATATTTT. This codes for CASKVRFSGNTIYF.

The CDR3 spells CASSYSREVSGNTIYF. CDR3 DNA: TGTGCCAGCAGTTACTCGAGGGAGGTTTCAGGAAACACCATATATTTT. The V call is TRBV6-5, the J call TRBJ1-3; D remains unclear. CDR3 length: 16 residues. Looked up from germline, CDR1 is MNHEY and CDR2 is SVGAGI. Between the trimmed V and J ends, which lost 0 bases and 4 bases, there was a span of 13 bases.